This T cell receptor (beta chain) derives from a study of identical twins. V gave up 7 bases and J gave up 6 bases, with 13 bases separating them. The CDR3 consists of 13 residues. From the 5' RACE reads, TCRdb called clonotypes with MiXCR, one entry per CDR3 protein. Here the sample spans about 890,000 distinct CDR3 sequences, 12% being singletons. The sample also formed part of further work on yellow fever vaccine responses in identical twins.

The chain has TRBV12-3 or TRBV12-4 and TRBJ2-1; D perhaps matches TRBD1 (6 bases). The sequenced material came from PBMCs. This receptor was obtained from a woman under 30 in good health. The CDR3 nucleotides are TGTGCCAGCAATCCCAGAGGGGGCAATGAGCAGTTCTTC. The encoded protein is CASNPRGGNEQFF.